This is a list of T cell receptor beta chains from one sample in a study of Graves' ophthalmopathy and Graves' hyperthyroidism. TCRdb redid the calling of the multiplex PCR reads with MiXCR, one entry per CDR3 protein. This sample yields 40,000 to 50,000 distinct CDR3 sequences, of which over 40% are seen a single time; approximately 20% belongs to the top ten. The sequencing input was peripheral blood. The receptor source for this set is an adult man with Graves' ophthalmopathy. Each CDR3 is given with its conserved first and last residue. The D gene is left open where the match is weak. Clone size is stated in some rows and not others, as once, few, many or a class when expanded.

clone_size,v_call,d_call,cdr3_length,j_call,cdr3_nt,cdr3_aa
NA,TRBV6-4,TRBD2,15,TRBJ2-5,TGTGCCAGCAGTGAAATCAGCGGGGCCCAAGAGACCCAGTACTTC,CASSEISGAQETQYF
NA,TRBV29-1,TRBD2,13,TRBJ2-1,TGCAGCGCCGGGACTAGCGGGAGCAATGAGCAGTTCTTC,CSAGTSGSNEQFF
few,TRBV7-6,NA,14,TRBJ2-5,TGTGCCAGCAGCTTAGCGACGGGACTAGAGACCCAGTACTTC,CASSLATGLETQYF
NA,TRBV20-1,NA,14,TRBJ2-1,TGCAGTGCTTCCACGGGGGTCTCCTACAATGAGCAGTTCTTC,CSASTGVSYNEQFF
many,TRBV5-1,NA,14,TRBJ2-5,TGCGCCAGCAGCTTGTCGCCAGGGGCAGGGACCCAGTACTTC,CASSLSPGAGTQYF
NA,TRBV19,TRBD1,13,TRBJ1-1,TGTGCCAGTAGGCAGACAGGGAACACTGAAGCTTTCTTC,CASRQTGNTEAFF
NA,TRBV20-1,TRBD1,13,TRBJ2-7,TGCAGTCCCAAAAGGACAGGGGTCTACGAGCAGTACTTC,CSPKRTGVYEQYF
medium-sized,TRBV29-1,NA,12,TRBJ2-1,TGCAGCGTTGTGAGGTTCGACAATGAGCAGTTCTTC,CSVVRFDNEQFF
many,TRBV5-6,NA,16,TRBJ2-3,TGTGCCAGCAGCTTGAATCCGGGGGGCATCACAGATACGCAGTATTTT,CASSLNPGGITDTQYF
NA,TRBV5-6,NA,13,TRBJ1-6,TGTGCCAGCAGCGAGATCCTAAATTCACCCCTCCACTTT,CASSEILNSPLHF
NA,TRBV20-1,NA,16,TRBJ2-6,TGCAGTGCTAGAGATCAGGGGGGGACAGGGGCCAACGTCCTGACTTTC,CSARDQGGTGANVLTF
NA,TRBV20-1,NA,14,TRBJ2-1,TGCAGTGCTAGGGAGACGAGCTCCTACAATGAGCAGTTCTTC,CSARETSSYNEQFF
many,TRBV6-4,TRBD2,16,TRBJ2-3,TGTGCCAGCAGTGATACTAGCGGGAGGAGCACAGATACGCAGTATTTT,CASSDTSGRSTDTQYF
many,TRBV28,TRBD2,14,TRBJ2-7,TGTGCCAGCAGGGGACTAGCGGGAGCATACGAGCAGTACTTC,CASRGLAGAYEQYF
NA,TRBV19,TRBD1,15,TRBJ1-2,TGTGCCTGTAGTATGGAGTCGGACAGGGGAAGTGGCTACACCTTC,CACSMESDRGSGYTF
few,TRBV5-1,NA,11,TRBJ2-7,TGCGCCAGCAGGGCCGACTACGAGCAGTACTTC,CASRADYEQYF
NA,TRBV2,NA,14,TRBJ2-5,TGTGCCAGCAGTGAAGCGTGGGGACAAGAGACCCAGTACTTC,CASSEAWGQETQYF
many,TRBV5-1,TRBD2,16,TRBJ2-3,TGCGCCAGCAGCCCTTGGACTAGCGGGAGTTCAGATACGCAGTATTTT,CASSPWTSGSSDTQYF
many,TRBV5-5,NA,15,TRBJ2-6,TGTGCCAGCAGCTTCGGGAGCTCTGGGGCCAACGTCCTGACTTTC,CASSFGSSGANVLTF
NA,TRBV7-9,NA,15,TRBJ1-5,TGTGCCAGCAGCTATACGGACAGCACTAATCAGCCCCAGCATTTT,CASSYTDSTNQPQHF
medium-sized,TRBV20-1,NA,14,TRBJ1-6,TGCAGTGCTAGAGAAACAGGGTATAATTCACCCCTCCACTTT,CSARETGYNSPLHF
many,TRBV27,TRBD1,14,TRBJ1-2,TGTGCCAGCAGTTTGGACAGGGCCAACTATGGCTACACCTTC,CASSLDRANYGYTF
many,TRBV20-1,TRBD1,18,TRBJ1-4,TGCAGTGCTAGACCTCTCCGGGACAGGGGGCGGAGTAATGAAAAACTGTTTTTT,CSARPLRDRGRSNEKLFF
many,TRBV5-8,NA,13,TRBJ2-7,TGTGCCAGCAGCTTGGACGTATCTTTCAGGCAGTACTTC,CASSLDVSFRQYF
many,TRBV6-1,NA,15,TRBJ2-7,TGTGCCAGCAGTGAAGGGTATTCCGTGACCTACGAGCAGTACTTC,CASSEGYSVTYEQYF
NA,TRBV5-6,TRBD2,15,TRBJ2-3,TGTGCCAGCAGCGGACTAGCGGGGGGCGTATACACGCAGTATTTT,CASSGLAGGVYTQYF
NA,TRBV2,NA,14,TRBJ1-1,TGTGCCAGCTGGATGGGACGGAGGAACACTGAAGCTTTCTTT,CASWMGRRNTEAFF
once,TRBV20-1,TRBD1,17,TRBJ2-6,TGCAGTGCTAGAGAGGACAGGGCCCTCTCTGGGGCCAACGTCCTGACTTTC,CSAREDRALSGANVLTF
NA,TRBV28,TRBD1,16,TRBJ2-4,TGTGCCAGCAGTACCATGGGACAGGGGGTCTCGAACATTCAGTACTTC,CASSTMGQGVSNIQYF
NA,TRBV4-2,NA,15,TRBJ2-5,TGTGCCAGCAGCCAAGAAGGCAGTAGCGTTGAGACCCAGTACTTC,CASSQEGSSVETQYF
NA,TRBV7-2,TRBD1,14,TRBJ2-5,TGTGCCAGCAGCTCCGGGACAGCTCAAGAGGCCCAGTACTTC,CASSSGTAQEAQYF
NA,TRBV7-4,NA,12,TRBJ2-5,TGTGCCAGCAGCTCGCACCAAGAGGCCCAGTACTTC,CASSSHQEAQYF